This T cell receptor beta chain was sequenced for a study of blood T cell repertoires in COVID-19. Assay used: immunoSEQ multiplex PCR; TCRdb lists only in-frame clones, some missing. The sample contains 200,000 to 250,000 clones, about 83% of which appear only once. There are 12 residues in the CDR3. Trimming at V came to 6 bases and at J to 6 bases, leaving 4 bases not matched to a gene. This TCR derives from a woman aged 45 to 65 who had been exposed to COVID-19. V gene TRBV12-3 or TRBV12-4 combines with J gene TRBJ2-7; 8 positions match TRBD1. Source material: PBMCs or T cells enriched from blood (not recorded which). The CDR3 is CASRPGTGEQYF. CDR3 coding DNA: TGTGCCAGCAGGCCGGGGACAGGCGAGCAGTACTTC.